This is a list of T cell receptor beta chains from one sample in a study of blood T cell repertoires in COVID-19. Data came from immunoSEQ multiplex PCR; TCRdb stores just in-frame clones and leaves some out. The sample lists tens of thousands of clones; about 79% were seen once. Specimen: peripheral blood. These receptors came from a man aged 55 to 69 with acute or convalescent COVID-19. The CDR3 runs from the conserved cysteine through the conserved F or W. A D gene is named only where the DNA matches it firmly. A row's size may be missing; if present it is once, few, many or a size class.

NA	TRBV5-4	TRBJ1-2	NA	TGTGCCAGCAGCGAACAGGGAGCCCGGGGAGGCTACACCTTC	CASSEQGARGGYTF
TRBD1	TRBV28	TRBJ1-6	NA	TGTGCCAGCGGGGGACAGGCAACGAGACCCCTCCACTTT	CASGGQATRPLHF
NA	TRBV12-3/TRBV12-4	TRBJ2-5	NA	TGTGCCAGCAGACTCAGGGGAGAGACCCAGTACTTC	CASRLRGETQYF
TRBD1	TRBV2	TRBJ2-1	NA	TGTGCCAGCAGTCGGGACAGGCGCTACAATGAGCAGTTCTTC	CASSRDRRYNEQFF
NA	TRBV6-5	TRBJ2-2	NA	TGTGCCAGCAGGGACCTGACCGGGGCCGGGGAGCTGTTTTTT	CASRDLTGAGELFF
NA	TRBV27	TRBJ2-1	few	TGTGCCAGCAGGGGGCACTCCTACAATGAGCAGTTCTTC	CASRGHSYNEQFF
NA	TRBV6-5	TRBJ1-5	NA	TGTGCCAGCAGGAGCCGGAGCAATCAGCCCCAGCATTTT	CASRSRSNQPQHF
NA	TRBV7-9	TRBJ1-4	NA	TGTGCCAGCAGCCGGCGGGCAACTAATGAAAAACTGTTTTTT	CASSRRATNEKLFF
NA	TRBV7-9	TRBJ2-5	NA	TGTGCCAGCAGCTCCGAATACGGACTCCAAGAGACCCAGTACTTC	CASSSEYGLQETQYF
TRBD2	TRBV7-2	TRBJ2-2	NA	TGTGCCAGCAGCTCCCGTCCGGGGGGGCACACCGGGGAGCTGTTTTTT	CASSSRPGGHTGELFF
TRBD1	TRBV6-5	TRBJ1-4	NA	TGTGCCAGCAGAGACCCAGGGGGGCAAGAAAAACTGTTTTTT	CASRDPGGQEKLFF
TRBD1	TRBV9	TRBJ2-7	few	TGTGCCAGCAGCCCCGGGACAGGTCCTAACTACGAGCAGTACTTC	CASSPGTGPNYEQYF
NA	TRBV10-3	TRBJ1-1	NA	TGTGCCATCAAATTGGGGGCGGAAAACACTGAAGCTTTCTTT	CAIKLGAENTEAFF
TRBD2	TRBV5-5	TRBJ2-3	NA	TGTGCCAGCAGCGCTCTAGCGGGGGTCTCAGATACGCAGTATTTT	CASSALAGVSDTQYF
TRBD1	TRBV4-2	TRBJ1-1	NA	TGTGCCAGCAGCCAAGTGGCGCAGGGGGCTAACACTGAAGCTTTCTTT	CASSQVAQGANTEAFF
TRBD1	TRBV27	TRBJ1-5	NA	TGTGCCAGCAGGGTGACAGGGGGGCAGCCCCAGCATTTT	CASRVTGGQPQHF
TRBD1	TRBV2	TRBJ1-6	NA	TGTGCCTGTTACAGGGGTTCCTATAATTCACCCCTCCACTTT	CACYRGSYNSPLHF
TRBD1	TRBV29-1	TRBJ1-2	NA	TGCAGCGTTTCCGGACAGGGAACTGGCTACACCTTC	CSVSGQGTGYTF
NA	TRBV6-5	TRBJ2-2	NA	TGTGCCAGCAGGAGGTCCGCGAACACCGGGGAGCTGTTTTTT	CASRRSANTGELFF
NA	TRBV19	TRBJ2-5	NA	TGTGCCAGTAGTATGGGGCTGGGTAGCCAAGAGACCCAGTACTTC	CASSMGLGSQETQYF
TRBD1	TRBV28	TRBJ1-2	NA	TGTGCCAGCAGTTTAGGGGACAGGGGGTTTTACACCTTC	CASSLGDRGFYTF
TRBD1	TRBV29-1	TRBJ2-3	NA	TGCAGCGTTGGTGGCAGGGGGCTTGATACGCAGTATTTT	CSVGGRGLDTQYF
NA	TRBV2	TRBJ1-5	NA	TGTGCCAGCAGTGAAGCGCGACTGACGAATCAGCCCCAGCATTTT	CASSEARLTNQPQHF
TRBD1	TRBV19	TRBJ2-5	once	TGTGCCAGTATGGGGACAGGGGGCATAAGAGAGACCCAGTACTTC	CASMGTGGIRETQYF
NA	TRBV28	TRBJ2-7	once	TGTGCCAGCGTTAGGGGGTACCCATACGAGCAGTACTTC	CASVRGYPYEQYF
TRBD1	TRBV5-1	TRBJ1-6	NA	TGCGCCAGCAGCTTAATGGGACAGTATAATTCACCCCTCCACTTT	CASSLMGQYNSPLHF
NA	TRBV6-1	TRBJ2-7	NA	TGTGCCAGCAGTGATAAAACAGGGCTCTCCTACGAGCAGTACTTC	CASSDKTGLSYEQYF
TRBD2	TRBV10-3	TRBJ2-1	NA	TGTGCCACCCAAACGGGGGGAGGTGAGCAGTTCTTC	CATQTGGGEQFF
NA	TRBV7-9	TRBJ2-2	NA	TGTGCCAGCCCTTCCCGGGAATTTCGAGGCACCGGGGAGCTGTTTTTT	CASPSREFRGTGELFF
NA	TRBV10-3	TRBJ2-5	NA	TGTGCCATCAGGGCAGGGCAAGAGACCCAGTACTTC	CAIRAGQETQYF
TRBD2	TRBV2	TRBJ2-3	NA	TGTGCCAGCAGAGATCTAGCGGGGGAACGGGCAGATACGCAGTATTTT	CASRDLAGERADTQYF
TRBD1	TRBV2	TRBJ1-4	NA	TGTGCCAGCAGACGGGGACAGCCAGGACTCGAAAAACTGTTTTTT	CASRRGQPGLEKLFF
TRBD1	TRBV5-1	TRBJ2-1	NA	TGCGCCAGCAGCTTGGGTCGGACAGGCTACAATGAGCAGTTCTTC	CASSLGRTGYNEQFF
TRBD2	TRBV7-6	TRBJ2-2	NA	TGTGCCAGCAGTCCTAGCGGGGGGGCTGTCGGGGAGCTGTTTTTT	CASSPSGGAVGELFF
NA	TRBV27	TRBJ2-5	NA	TGTGCCAGCCGCGCGGGAAAAGAGACCCAGTACTTC	CASRAGKETQYF
TRBD1	TRBV6-5	TRBJ2-3	once	TGTGCCAGCAGTTACTTCGGGACAGGGTGGGGAGATACGCAGTATTTT	CASSYFGTGWGDTQYF
TRBD1	TRBV7-9	TRBJ1-4	NA	TGTGCCAGCAGCCCGCAGACAGGGGTGGGAGAAAAACTGTTTTTT	CASSPQTGVGEKLFF
TRBD1	TRBV27	TRBJ1-3	NA	TGTGCCAGCAGTCGGACAGGGGATGGTGGAAACACCATATATTTT	CASSRTGDGGNTIYF
NA	TRBV10-3	TRBJ2-5	once	TGTGCCATCTCGATAGGGGTTAAGGGGGAGACCCAGTACTTC	CAISIGVKGETQYF
TRBD1	TRBV28	TRBJ2-7	few	TGTGCCAGCAGTATCGAGACAGGGTTTCGCGAGCAGTACTTC	CASSIETGFREQYF
TRBD1	TRBV6-5	TRBJ1-3	NA	TGTGCCAGCAGTCCGCGGGACAGGGGAGTACACACCATATATTTT	CASSPRDRGVHTIYF
NA	TRBV5-1	TRBJ2-2	few	TGCGCCAGCAGCTCTTCCCCGATCGGGAACACCGGGGAGCTGTTTTTT	CASSSSPIGNTGELFF
TRBD1	TRBV11-1	TRBJ1-2	few	TGTGCCAGCAGCAGACCGGGACAGAGCTATGGCTACACCTTC	CASSRPGQSYGYTF
NA	TRBV29-1	TRBJ2-2	NA	TGCAGCGTTGAGAGGGACACCGGGGAGCTGTTTTTT	CSVERDTGELFF
NA	TRBV5-5	TRBJ1-2	NA	TGTGCCAGCAGCCGAAACGAGAACTATGGCTACACCTTC	CASSRNENYGYTF
NA	TRBV7-9	TRBJ2-5	NA	TGTGCCAGCAGCAGTCGGGGAATAGTAGAGACCCAGTACTTC	CASSSRGIVETQYF
TRBD1	TRBV6-5	TRBJ1-2	few	TGTGCCAGCACCCCCAGGGGGTCGGCTAACTATGGCTACACCTTC	CASTPRGSANYGYTF
NA	TRBV28	TRBJ2-3	NA	TGTGCCAGCAGTTTAGCCGGGTCCCCAGATACGCAGTATTTT	CASSLAGSPDTQYF
NA	TRBV28	TRBJ1-6	few	TGTGCCAGCAGTTTTACTCAAACCGGAGAGTATAATTCACCCCTCCACTTT	CASSFTQTGEYNSPLHF
TRBD1	TRBV7-8	TRBJ2-3	NA	TGTGCCAGCCGGGGACAGGGTCCAGATACGCAGTATTTT	CASRGQGPDTQYF
NA	TRBV6-2/TRBV6-3	TRBJ1-1	NA	TGTGCCAGCAGTTACTGGGAGGGCAGCACTGAAGCTTTCTTT	CASSYWEGSTEAFF
TRBD1	TRBV19	TRBJ1-1	NA	TGTGCCAGTAACTCACAGGGGGGGAACACTGAAGCTTTCTTT	CASNSQGGNTEAFF
NA	TRBV28	TRBJ1-2	NA	TGTGCCAGCAGTTCCTGGGATGACAGTCGGTATGGCTACACCTTC	CASSSWDDSRYGYTF